This entry concerns a single T cell receptor beta chain. Its antigen is not yet known. No base qualities exist here, and no much larger clone lies one base off it. This record comes from a study of post-analysis software for immune sequencing data (dated by TCRdb to between 2015 and 2017). Notes on the research overall: Disease courses on record covered relapsing-remitting, secondary progressive and progressive-relapsing multiple sclerosis, though some patients had no subtype annotation. A subset of samples was prepared in parallel using single-end sample barcoding, then pooled and co-amplified after Illumina adapter ligation. The multiple sclerosis patient repertoires were compared with some twelve previously published healthy control repertoires from donors aged 6 to 25 years.

To demonstrate the VDJtools post-analysis software, TCR beta repertoires were profiled from the peripheral blood of 13 young patients with multiple sclerosis. The multiple sclerosis patients were children and adolescents between roughly 6 and 16 years of age. Library creation used PCR. TCRdb lists the instrument as Illumina HiSeq 2500. To reduce PCR and sequencing biases, unique molecular identifiers were incorporated into the TCR beta cDNA libraries. Some 500,000 cDNA molecules were obtained for every 1 to 10 million input T cells, so each molecule roughly corresponded to one T cell. The patient libraries were prepared and sequenced with the same protocol used for the earlier healthy control dataset. Samples belonging to the same batch were prepared together, multiplexed and sequenced on a shared HiSeq lane. Per the original workflow: MIGEC was used to process the raw barcoded reads, and molecular identifier groups with only a single read were discarded before consensus assembly and CDR3 extraction. VDJtools was used for post-analysis of the clonotype tables, with diversity normalized by down-sampling every dataset to the smallest sample size. Repertoire overlap clustering matched CDR3 amino acid but not nucleotide sequences to correct batch-related cross-sample contamination. The public reads were reprocessed in TCRdb via fastp at Q25 and MiXCR, keeping in-frame beta chains. A single entry per CDR3 protein holds the most common genes and DNA from its merged rows. In this record, the V and J calls reflect TCRdb's handling and not the investigators' own analysis. The sample profile shows a few hundred thousand distinct CDR3 sequences; approximately 34% of them were found once. Under 5.5% of the sample is in the top ten clones.

Inclusive of the bounding cysteine and phenylalanine, the CDR3 is 12 residues long. Just the 36-base CDR3 DNA is kept, in frame starting at base 1. Per the germline V gene, MNHEY is the CDR1 and SVGAGI is the CDR2. V loses 5 bases, J loses 6 bases, and the germline ends lie 8 bases apart. Results and caveats for the whole study, not just this receptor: Patients showed significantly higher frequencies than controls for roughly five TRBV segments, among them TRBV5-6, TRBV5-1 and TRBV20-1. The multiple sclerosis patient group was slightly younger than the control group. Direct clustering with F measure showed strong co-clustering of samples prepared in the same batch, prompting a batch-effect correction. Compared with controls, multiple sclerosis patients had significantly lower normalized Chao1 diversity, a finding suggesting substantial peripheral T-cell clonal expansion.

The origin of this receptor is a girl under 18 with multiple sclerosis. Sequenced input: blood. Rearrangement joined TRBV6-5 to TRBJ2-1, with no D gene named confidently. The DNA sequence follows: TGTGCCAGCAGTCCCCACCCCAATGAGCAGTTCTTC. It translates to CASSPHPNEQFF.